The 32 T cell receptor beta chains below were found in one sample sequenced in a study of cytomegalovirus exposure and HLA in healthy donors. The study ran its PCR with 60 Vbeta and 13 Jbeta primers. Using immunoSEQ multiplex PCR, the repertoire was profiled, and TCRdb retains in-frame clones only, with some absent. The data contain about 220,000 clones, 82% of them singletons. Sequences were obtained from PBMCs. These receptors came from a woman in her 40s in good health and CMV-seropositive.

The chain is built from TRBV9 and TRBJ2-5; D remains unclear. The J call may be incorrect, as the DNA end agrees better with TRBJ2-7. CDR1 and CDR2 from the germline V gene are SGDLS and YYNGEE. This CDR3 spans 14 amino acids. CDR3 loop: CASSPSGITYEQYF. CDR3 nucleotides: TGTGCCAGCAGTCCCTCGGGTATCACCTACGAGCAGTACTTC.

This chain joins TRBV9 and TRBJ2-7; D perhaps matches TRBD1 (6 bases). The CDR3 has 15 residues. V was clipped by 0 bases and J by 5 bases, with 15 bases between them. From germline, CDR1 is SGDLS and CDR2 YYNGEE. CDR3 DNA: TGTGCCAGCAGCGTAGGGACAGTGGTTACCCACGAGCAGTACTTC. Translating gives CASSVGTVVTHEQYF.

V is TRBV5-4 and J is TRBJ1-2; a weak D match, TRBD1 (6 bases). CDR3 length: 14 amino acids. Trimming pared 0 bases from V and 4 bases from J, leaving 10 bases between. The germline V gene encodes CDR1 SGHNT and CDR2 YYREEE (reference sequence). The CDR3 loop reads CASSLGVDSYGYTF. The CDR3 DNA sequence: TGTGCCAGCAGCTTGGGGGTGGACAGCTATGGCTACACCTTC.

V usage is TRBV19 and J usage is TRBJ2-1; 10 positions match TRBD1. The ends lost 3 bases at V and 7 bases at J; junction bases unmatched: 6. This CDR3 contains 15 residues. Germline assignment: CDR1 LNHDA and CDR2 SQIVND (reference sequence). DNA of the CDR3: TGTGCCAGTAGTATGGTGGGACAGGGGAGGAATGAGCAGTTCTTC. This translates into CASSMVGQGRNEQFF. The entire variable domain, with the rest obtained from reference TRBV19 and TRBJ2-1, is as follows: DGGITQSPKYLFRKEGQNVTLSCEQNLNHDAMYWYRQDPGQGLRLIYYSQIVNDFQKGDIAEGYSVSREKKESFPLTVTSAQKNPTAFYLCASSMVGQGRNEQFFGPGTRLTVL.

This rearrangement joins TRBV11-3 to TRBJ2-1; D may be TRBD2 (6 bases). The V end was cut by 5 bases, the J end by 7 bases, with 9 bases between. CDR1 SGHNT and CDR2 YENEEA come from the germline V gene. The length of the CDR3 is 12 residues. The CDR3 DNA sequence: TGTGCCAGCAGCCCGGGAGTAAATGAGCAGTTCTTC. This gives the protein CASSPGVNEQFF.

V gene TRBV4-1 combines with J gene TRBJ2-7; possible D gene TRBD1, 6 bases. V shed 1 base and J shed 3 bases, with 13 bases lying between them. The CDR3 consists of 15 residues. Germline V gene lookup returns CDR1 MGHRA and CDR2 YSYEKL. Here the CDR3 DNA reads TGCGCCAGCAGCCAAGTACAGGGACCTTTCTACGAGCAGTACTTC. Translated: CASSQVQGPFYEQYF.

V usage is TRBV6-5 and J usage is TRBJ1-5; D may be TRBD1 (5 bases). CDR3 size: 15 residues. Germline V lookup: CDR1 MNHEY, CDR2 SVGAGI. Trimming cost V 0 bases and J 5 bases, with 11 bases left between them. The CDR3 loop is CASSYSADRYQPQHF. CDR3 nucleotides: TGTGCCAGCAGTTACTCGGCCGACAGATATCAGCCCCAGCATTTT.

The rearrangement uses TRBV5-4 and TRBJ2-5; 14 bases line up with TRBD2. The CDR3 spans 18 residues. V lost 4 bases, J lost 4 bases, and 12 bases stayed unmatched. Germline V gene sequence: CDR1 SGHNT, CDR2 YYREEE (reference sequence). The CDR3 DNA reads TGTGCCAGCAGCCCTTCCCGACTAGCGGGGGGGCGTGTAGAGACCCAGTACTTC. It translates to CASSPSRLAGGRVETQYF.

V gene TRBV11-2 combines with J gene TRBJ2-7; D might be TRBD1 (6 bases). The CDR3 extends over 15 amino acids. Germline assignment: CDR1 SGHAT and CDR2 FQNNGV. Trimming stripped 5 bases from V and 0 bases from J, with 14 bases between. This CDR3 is CASSLGQISSYEQYF. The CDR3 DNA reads TGTGCCAGCAGCCTCGGACAGATCAGCTCCTACGAGCAGTACTTC.

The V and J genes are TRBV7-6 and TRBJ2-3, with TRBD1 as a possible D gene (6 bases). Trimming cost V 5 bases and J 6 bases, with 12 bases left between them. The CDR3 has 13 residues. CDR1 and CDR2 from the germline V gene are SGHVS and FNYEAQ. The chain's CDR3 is CASSPRRGDTQYF. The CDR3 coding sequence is TGTGCCAGCAGCCCCCGCAGGGGTGATACGCAGTATTTT.

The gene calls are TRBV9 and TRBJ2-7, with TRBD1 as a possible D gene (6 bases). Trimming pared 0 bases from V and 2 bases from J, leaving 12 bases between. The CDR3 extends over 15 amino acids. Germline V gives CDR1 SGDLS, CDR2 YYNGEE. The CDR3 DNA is TGTGCCAGCAGCGTAGGGGGACAACCGACCTACGAGCAGTACTTC. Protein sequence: CASSVGGQPTYEQYF.

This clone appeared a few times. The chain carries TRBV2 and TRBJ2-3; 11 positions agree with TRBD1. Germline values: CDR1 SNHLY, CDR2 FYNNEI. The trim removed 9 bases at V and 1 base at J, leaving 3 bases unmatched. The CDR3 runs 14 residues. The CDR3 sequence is CARGGQGGTDTQYF. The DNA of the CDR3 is TGTGCCAGAGGGGGACAGGGGGGCACAGATACGCAGTATTTT. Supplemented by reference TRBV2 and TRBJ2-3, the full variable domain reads EPEVTQTPSHQVTQMGQEVILRCVPISNHLYFYWYRQILGQKVEFLVSFYNNEISEKSEIFDDQFSVERPDGSNFTLKIRSTKLEDSAMYFCARGGQGGTDTQYFGPGTRLTVL.

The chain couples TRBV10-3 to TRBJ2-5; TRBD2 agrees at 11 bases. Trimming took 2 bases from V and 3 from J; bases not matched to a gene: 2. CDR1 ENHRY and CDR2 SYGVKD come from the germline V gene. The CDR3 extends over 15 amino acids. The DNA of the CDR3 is TGTGCCATCAGTGAGGGACTAGCGGGTAAAGAGACCCAGTACTTC. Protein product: CAISEGLAGKETQYF.

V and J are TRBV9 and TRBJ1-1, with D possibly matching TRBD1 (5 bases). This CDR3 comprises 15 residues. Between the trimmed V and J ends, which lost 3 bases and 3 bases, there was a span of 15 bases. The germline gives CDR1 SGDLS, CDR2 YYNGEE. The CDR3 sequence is CASSGTGGGYTEAFF. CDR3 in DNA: TGTGCCAGCAGCGGTACGGGGGGGGGATACACTGAAGCTTTCTTT. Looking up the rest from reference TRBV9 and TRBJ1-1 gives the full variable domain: DSGVTQTPKHLITATGQRVTLRCSPRSGDLSVYWYQQSLDQGLQFLIQYYNGEERAKGNILERFSAQQFPDLHSELNLSSLELGDSALYFCASSGTGGGYTEAFFGQGTRLTVV.

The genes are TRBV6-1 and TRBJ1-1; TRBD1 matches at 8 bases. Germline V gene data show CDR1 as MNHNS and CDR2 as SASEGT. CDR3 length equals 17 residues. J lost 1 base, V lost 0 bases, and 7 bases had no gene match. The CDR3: CASSEARTGRWNTEAFF. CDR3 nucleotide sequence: TGTGCCAGCAGTGAAGCCAGGACAGGGAGGTGGAACACTGAAGCTTTCTTT.

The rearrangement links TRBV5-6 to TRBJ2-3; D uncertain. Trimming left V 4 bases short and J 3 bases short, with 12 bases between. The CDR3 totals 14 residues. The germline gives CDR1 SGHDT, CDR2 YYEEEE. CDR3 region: CASSALLRTDTQYF. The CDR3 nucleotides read TGTGCCAGCAGCGCCCTTCTGAGAACAGATACGCAGTATTTT.

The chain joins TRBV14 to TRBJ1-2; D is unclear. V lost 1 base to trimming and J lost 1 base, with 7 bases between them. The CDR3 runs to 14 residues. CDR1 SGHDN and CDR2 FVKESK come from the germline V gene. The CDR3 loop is CASSQVGSNYGYTF. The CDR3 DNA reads TGTGCCAGCAGCCAAGTAGGGAGTAACTATGGCTACACCTTC.

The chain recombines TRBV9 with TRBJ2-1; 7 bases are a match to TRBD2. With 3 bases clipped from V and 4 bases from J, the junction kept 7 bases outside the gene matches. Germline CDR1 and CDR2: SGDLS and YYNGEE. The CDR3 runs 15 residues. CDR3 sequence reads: CASSAGLEFYNEQFF. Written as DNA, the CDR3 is TGTGCCAGCAGCGCCGGACTAGAATTTTACAATGAGCAGTTCTTC.

This CDR3 reads CASSLEIAGYYNEQFF. CDR3 in DNA: TGTGCCAGCAGCTTAGAGATAGCGGGGTACTACAATGAGCAGTTCTTC. V and J are TRBV11-1 and TRBJ2-1; 8 positions match TRBD2. There are 16 residues in the CDR3. J was trimmed by 3 bases and V by 1 base; bases with no gene match: 5. Germline CDR1 and CDR2: SGHAT and FQDESV (reference sequence).

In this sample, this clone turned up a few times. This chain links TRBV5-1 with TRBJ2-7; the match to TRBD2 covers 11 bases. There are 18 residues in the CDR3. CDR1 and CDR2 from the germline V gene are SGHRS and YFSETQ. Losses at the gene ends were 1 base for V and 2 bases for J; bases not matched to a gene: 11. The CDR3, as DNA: TGCGCCAGCAGCTTGCGGCGTCTAGCGGGAGGAGAGCCCTACGAGCAGTACTTC. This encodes CASSLRRLAGGEPYEQYF. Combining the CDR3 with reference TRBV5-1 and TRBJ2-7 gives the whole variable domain KAGVTQTPRYLIKTRGQQVTLSCSPISGHRSVSWYQQTPGQGLQFLFEYFSETQRNKGNFPGRFSGRQFSNSRSEMNVSTLELGDSALYLCASSLRRLAGGEPYEQYFGPGTRLTVT.

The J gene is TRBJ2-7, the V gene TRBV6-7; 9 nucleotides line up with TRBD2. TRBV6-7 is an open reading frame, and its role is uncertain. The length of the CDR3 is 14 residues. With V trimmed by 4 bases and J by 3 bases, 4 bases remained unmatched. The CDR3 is CASSLLAGIYEQYF. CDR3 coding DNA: TGTGCCAGCAGTTTACTAGCGGGTATCTACGAGCAGTACTTC.

The CDR3 loop reads CASSYAGRGSTEAFF. The CDR3 nucleotides read TGTGCCAGCAGTTACGCGGGCAGGGGAAGCACTGAAGCTTTCTTT. This chain joins TRBV6-6 and TRBJ1-1; a possible D gene is TRBD1 (6 bases). Germline CDR1 MNHNY, CDR2 SVGAGI (reference sequence). The CDR3 is made up of 15 amino acids. Trimming pared 2 bases from V and 4 bases from J, leaving 14 bases between.

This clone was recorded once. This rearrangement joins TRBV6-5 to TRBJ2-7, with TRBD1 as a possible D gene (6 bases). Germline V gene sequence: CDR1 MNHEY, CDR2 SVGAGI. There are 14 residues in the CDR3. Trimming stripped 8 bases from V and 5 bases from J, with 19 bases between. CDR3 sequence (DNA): TGTGCCAGCGCTATTGTCGCAGGGGACGACGAGCAGTACTTC. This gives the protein CASAIVAGDDEQYF.

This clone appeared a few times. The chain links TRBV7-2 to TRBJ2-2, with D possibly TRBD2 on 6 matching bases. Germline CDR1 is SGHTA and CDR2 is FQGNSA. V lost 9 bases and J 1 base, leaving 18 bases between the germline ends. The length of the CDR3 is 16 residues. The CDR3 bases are TGTGCCAGGGGGACCCGCCGCGGGGTGAACACCGGGGAGCTGTTTTTT. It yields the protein CARGTRRGVNTGELFF.

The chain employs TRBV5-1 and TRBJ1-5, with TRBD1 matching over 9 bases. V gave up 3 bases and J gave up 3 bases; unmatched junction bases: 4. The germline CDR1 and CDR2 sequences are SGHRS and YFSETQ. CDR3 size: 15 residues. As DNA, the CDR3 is TGCGCCAGCAGCTCCGGGACAGGGTCCAATCAGCCCCAGCATTTT. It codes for CASSSGTGSNQPQHF.

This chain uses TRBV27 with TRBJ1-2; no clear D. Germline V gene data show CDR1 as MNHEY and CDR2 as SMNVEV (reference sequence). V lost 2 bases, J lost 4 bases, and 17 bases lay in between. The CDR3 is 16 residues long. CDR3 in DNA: TGTGCCAGCAGTTTAGTGGGAGGCGAGTTCTCCTATGGCTACACCTTC. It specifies CASSLVGGEFSYGYTF.

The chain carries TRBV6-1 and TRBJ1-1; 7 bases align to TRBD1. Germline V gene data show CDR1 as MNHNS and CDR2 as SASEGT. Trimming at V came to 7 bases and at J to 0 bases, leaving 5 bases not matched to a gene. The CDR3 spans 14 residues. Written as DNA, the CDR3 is TGTGCCAGCACCCGGGACAGTTTGAACACTGAAGCTTTCTTT. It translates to CASTRDSLNTEAFF.

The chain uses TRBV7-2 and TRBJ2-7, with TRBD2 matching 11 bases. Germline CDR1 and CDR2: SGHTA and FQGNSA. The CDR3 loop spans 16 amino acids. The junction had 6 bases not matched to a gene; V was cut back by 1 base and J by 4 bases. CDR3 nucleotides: TGTGCCAGCAGCTTAGATAGCGGGAGGGCCGTATACGAGCAGTACTTC. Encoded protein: CASSLDSGRAVYEQYF.

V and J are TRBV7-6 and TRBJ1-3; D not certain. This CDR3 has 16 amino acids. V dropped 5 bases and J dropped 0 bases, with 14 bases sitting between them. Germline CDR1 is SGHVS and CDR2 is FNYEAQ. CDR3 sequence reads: CASSPLFTSSGNTIYF. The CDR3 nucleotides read TGTGCCAGCAGCCCGCTCTTTACTAGCTCTGGAAACACCATATATTTT.

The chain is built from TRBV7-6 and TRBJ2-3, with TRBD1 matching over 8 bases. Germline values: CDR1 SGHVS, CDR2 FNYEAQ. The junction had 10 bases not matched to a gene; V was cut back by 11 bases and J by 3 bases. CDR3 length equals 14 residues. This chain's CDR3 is CASDRGKRTDTQYF. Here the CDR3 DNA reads TGTGCCTCAGACAGGGGAAAGAGGACAGATACGCAGTATTTT.

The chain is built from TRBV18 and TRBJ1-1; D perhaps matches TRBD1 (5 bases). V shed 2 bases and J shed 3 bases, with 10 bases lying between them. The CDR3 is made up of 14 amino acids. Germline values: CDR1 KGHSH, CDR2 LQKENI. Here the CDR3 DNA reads TGTGCCAGCTCACCAAAAGGGGCGGACACTGAAGCTTTCTTT. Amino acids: CASSPKGADTEAFF.

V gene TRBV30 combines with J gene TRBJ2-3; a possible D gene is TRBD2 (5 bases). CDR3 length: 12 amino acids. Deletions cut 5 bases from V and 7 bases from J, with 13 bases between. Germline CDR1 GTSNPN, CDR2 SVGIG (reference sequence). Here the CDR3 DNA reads TGTGCCTGGGATCCAAGCGGCAATACGCAGTATTTT. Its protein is CAWDPSGNTQYF. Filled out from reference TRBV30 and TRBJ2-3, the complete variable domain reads SQTIHQWPATLVQPVGSPLSLECTVEGTSNPNLYWYRQAAGRGLQLLFYSVGIGQISSEVPQNLSASRPQDRQFILSSKKLLLSDSGFYLCAWDPSGNTQYFGPGTRLTVL.